These T cell receptor beta chains were read from a single sample in a study of blood T cell repertoires in COVID-19. Generated by immunoSEQ multiplex PCR, the TCRdb table keeps only in-frame clones and is missing some. The table lists about 99,000 clones, about four fifths of them singletons. Sequences were obtained from peripheral blood. Receptors originate from a man older than 75 with COVID-19, enrolled during active disease. The CDR3 runs from the conserved cysteine through the conserved F or W. The D gene is left open where the match is weak. Rows may omit the clone size; those that give it use once, few, many or a size class.

>NA|NA|TRBJ2-5|TRBV5-1
CASRGTGQETQYF
TGCGCCAGCAGGGGTACAGGGCAAGAGACCCAGTACTTC
>NA|NA|TRBJ2-7|TRBV6-2/TRBV6-3
CASSFSRRAQGSYEQYF
TGTGCCAGCAGTTTTTCCCGTCGCGCGCAGGGGTCCTACGAGCAGTACTTC
>TRBD1|NA|TRBJ2-7|TRBV5-1
CASSWRTGMNEQYF
TGCGCCAGCAGCTGGCGGACAGGGATGAACGAGCAGTACTTC
>TRBD1|NA|TRBJ1-3|TRBV6-5
CASRQGMAGNTIYF
TGTGCCAGCAGACAGGGGATGGCTGGAAACACCATATATTTT
>TRBD2|NA|TRBJ2-3|TRBV9
CASSVGGTIFTDTQYF
TGTGCCAGCAGCGTAGGAGGGACTATTTTCACAGATACGCAGTATTTT
>NA|NA|TRBJ1-1|TRBV4-2
CASSQGTGGGAGLDTEAFF
TGTGCCAGCAGCCAAGGCACAGGCGGGGGCGCAGGTTTGGACACTGAAGCTTTCTTT
>NA|NA|TRBJ2-3|TRBV10-3
CAITRAAVRGSTDTQYF
TGTGCCATCACAAGAGCTGCGGTGCGGGGAAGCACAGATACGCAGTATTTT
>TRBD2|few|TRBJ2-5|TRBV7-8
CASSRTSGGKETQYF
TGTGCCAGCAGCAGGACTAGCGGGGGAAAAGAGACCCAGTACTTC
>NA|NA|TRBJ2-3|TRBV29-1
CSVEGEDRSTDTQYF
TGCAGCGTTGAAGGGGAGGACAGGAGCACAGATACGCAGTATTTT
>TRBD1|once|TRBJ1-5|TRBV28
CASGGQVSNQPQHF
TGTGCCAGCGGTGGACAGGTTAGCAATCAGCCCCAGCATTTT
>TRBD2|once|TRBJ2-3|TRBV5-1
CASSSLAGATDTQYF
TGCGCCAGCAGCTCCCTAGCGGGGGCCACAGATACGCAGTATTTT
>TRBD1|NA|TRBJ1-2|TRBV27
CASRLRRTGGWSGYTF
TGTGCCAGCAGGTTGCGAAGGACAGGGGGCTGGAGTGGCTACACCTTC
>NA|few|TRBJ1-1|TRBV19
CASRRDTEAFF
TGTGCCAGTAGGAGGGACACTGAAGCTTTCTTT
>TRBD1|NA|TRBJ2-7|TRBV30
CAWTTGGGYEQYF
TGTGCCTGGACTACAGGGGGCGGCTACGAGCAGTACTTC
>NA|NA|TRBJ2-7|TRBV19
CASRRTTSSYEQYF
TGTGCTTCTAGACGGACAACCTCCTCCTACGAGCAGTACTTC
>NA|NA|TRBJ2-6|TRBV6-5
CASNRASGANVLTF
TGTGCCAGTAACAGGGCCTCTGGGGCCAACGTCCTGACTTTC
>NA|once|TRBJ1-5|TRBV6-5
CASKYSGYSNQPQHF
TGTGCCAGCAAATATTCAGGTTATAGCAATCAGCCCCAGCATTTT
>NA|NA|TRBJ2-1|TRBV7-2
CASSSRGRGSYNEQFF
TGTGCCAGCAGCTCTAGAGGCCGGGGTTCCTACAATGAGCAGTTCTTC
>NA|NA|TRBJ2-3|TRBV5-1
CASSIESFQGTDTQYF
TGCGCCAGCAGCATTGAGTCCTTTCAAGGCACAGATACGCAGTATTTT
>NA|NA|TRBJ1-4|TRBV2
CASSSPGDTNEKLFF
TGTGCCAGCAGTTCCCCAGGGGATACTAATGAAAAACTGTTTTTT